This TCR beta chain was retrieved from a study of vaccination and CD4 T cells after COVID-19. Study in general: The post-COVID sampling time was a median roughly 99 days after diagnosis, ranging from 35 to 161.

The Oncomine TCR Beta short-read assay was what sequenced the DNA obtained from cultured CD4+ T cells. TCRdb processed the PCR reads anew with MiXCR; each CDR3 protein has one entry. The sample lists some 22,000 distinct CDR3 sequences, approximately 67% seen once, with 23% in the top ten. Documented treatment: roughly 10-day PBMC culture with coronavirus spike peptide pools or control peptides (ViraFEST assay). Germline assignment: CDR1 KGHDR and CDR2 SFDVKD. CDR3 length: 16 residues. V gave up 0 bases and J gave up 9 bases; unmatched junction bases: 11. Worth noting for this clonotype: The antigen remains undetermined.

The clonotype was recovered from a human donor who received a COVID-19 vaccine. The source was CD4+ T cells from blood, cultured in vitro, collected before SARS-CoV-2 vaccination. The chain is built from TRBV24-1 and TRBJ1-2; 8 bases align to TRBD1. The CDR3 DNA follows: TGTGCCACCAGTGATTTGGGGCAGACAGGGGCGGCGAGCTACACCTTC. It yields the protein CATSDLGQTGAASYTF.